The following is a T cell receptor (beta chain) sequence with its context. Its antigen is not known. These data originate in a study of cytomegalovirus exposure and HLA in healthy donors. CDR1 and CDR2 (germline): SEHNR, FQNEAQ (reference sequence). V lost 6 bases to trimming and J lost 6 bases, with 18 bases between them. This CDR3 has 15 residues. PCR employed 60 Vbeta and 13 Jbeta primers. TCRdb's copy holds only in-frame clones and misses some; the assay was immunoSEQ multiplex PCR. The table lists more than 50,000 clones, approximately 71% of them singletons, with roughly 25% in the top ten. Study-wide findings and caveats: Cytomegalovirus-associated status was assigned to about 170 TCR beta chains. Sequencing had likely introduced a cluster of highly shared sequence variants as an artifact.

Sample: PBMCs. This chain connects TRBV7-9 to TRBJ1-5; D unclear. The origin of this receptor is a woman in her forties in good health and CMV-seropositive. The CDR3 loop is CASSQSGVATQPQHF. CDR3 DNA: TGTGCCAGCAGTCAATCCGGGGTAGCGACTCAGCCCCAGCATTTT.